This T cell receptor (beta chain) was captured by sequencing in a study of early T cells in non-severe SARS-CoV-2 infection (dated by TCRdb to the early 2020s). Study-wide context: Bulk RNA from unsorted whole blood was used for TCR sequencing, so alpha and beta chains could not be paired.

V drops 6 bases and J drops 7 bases, leaving 12 bases in between. The germline V gene encodes CDR1 DFQATT and CDR2 SNEGSKA (reference sequence). The CDR3 numbers 11 residues from cysteine through phenylalanine. Only the CDR3 DNA stays, 33 bases, in frame from base 1. What the study reported, not specific to this receptor: Matching against VDJdb was skewed toward anti-spike CD8 responses, likely underestimated virus-specific expansions, and missed private and CD4 specificities.

This clonotype showed up many times. The target of this receptor is not known. Base qualities were left out, and no much larger clone turns up one base away. This was a case-control study nested in a cohort of healthcare workers in London, UK, who had nasopharyngeal swab PCR tests and blood samples taken every week. Between 23 and 31 March 2020, the week of the UK lockdown, healthcare workers were enrolled and then followed up weekly for as long as 16 weeks. The library was obtained by 5' RACE. Sequencing relied on a NextSeq 500. In the TCR library protocol, unique molecular identifiers were attached to individual cDNA molecules to correct for PCR bias and sequencing error. Both TCR alpha and beta chains were sequenced, and tight co-correlation was observed between alpha and beta sequence abundances in each sample. Regarding the original processing steps: Decombinator V4 was used to perform V gene, J gene and CDR3 annotation of TCR sequences. Expanded TCRs were defined as changing significantly between any two time points under a Poisson model with p below 0.0001. TCR abundances were normalised to the total number of TCRs sequenced per sample and expressed as counts per million. TRAV1-2 paired with TRAJ12, TRAJ20 or TRAJ33 defined MAIT TCRs, while TRAV10 paired with TRAJ18 defined iNKT TCRs. VDJdb, accessed on 1 November 2021, was searched for TCRs annotated for CMV, EBV and SARS-CoV-2, and TCRs annotated for more than one antigen were excluded. TCRdb trimmed public reads at Q25 via fastp, called clones via MiXCR and kept in-frame beta chains. Entries are consolidated by CDR3 protein sequence, retaining the most common genes and DNA. The V and J calls reflect TCRdb's pipeline rather than the authors' work. The sample table contains 30,000 to 40,000 distinct CDR3 sequences; only one count was recorded for 3.5% to 5% of them. The ten biggest clones cover roughly 15% of the sample.

Input material: whole blood. The clonotype comes from an adult who was a healthcare worker with PCR-confirmed SARS-CoV-2 infection or an uninfected control (not recorded which). The sequence is built from TRBV20-1 and TRBJ1-1; confidence is insufficient to name the D gene. The DNA reads TGCAGTGCCGGCTCCGGTCGTGAAGCTTTCTTT. It translates as CSAGSGREAFF.